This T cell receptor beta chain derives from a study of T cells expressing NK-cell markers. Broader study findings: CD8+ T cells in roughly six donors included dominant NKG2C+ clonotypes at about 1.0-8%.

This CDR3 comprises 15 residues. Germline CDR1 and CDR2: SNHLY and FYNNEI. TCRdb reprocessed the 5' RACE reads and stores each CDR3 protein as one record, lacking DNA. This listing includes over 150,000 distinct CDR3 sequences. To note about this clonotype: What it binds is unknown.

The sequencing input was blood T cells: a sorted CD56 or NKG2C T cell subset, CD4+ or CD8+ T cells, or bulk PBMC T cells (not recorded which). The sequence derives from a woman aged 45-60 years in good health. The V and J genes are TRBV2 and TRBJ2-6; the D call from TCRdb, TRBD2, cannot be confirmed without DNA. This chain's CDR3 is CASAGQRSGANVLTF.